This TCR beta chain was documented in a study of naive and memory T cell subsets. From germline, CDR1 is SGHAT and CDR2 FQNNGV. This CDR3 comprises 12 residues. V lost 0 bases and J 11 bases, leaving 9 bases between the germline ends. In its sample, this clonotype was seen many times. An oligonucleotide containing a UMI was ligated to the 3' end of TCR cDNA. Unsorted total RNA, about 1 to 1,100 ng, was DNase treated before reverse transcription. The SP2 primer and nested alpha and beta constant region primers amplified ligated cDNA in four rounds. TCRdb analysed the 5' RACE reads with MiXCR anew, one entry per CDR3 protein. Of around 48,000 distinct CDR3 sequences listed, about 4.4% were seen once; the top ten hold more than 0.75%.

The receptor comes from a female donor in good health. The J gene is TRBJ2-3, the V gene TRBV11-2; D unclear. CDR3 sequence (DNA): TGTGCCAGCAGCTTAGATTGGATGGGGCAGTATTTT. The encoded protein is CASSLDWMGQYF.